Included here is one T cell receptor beta chain sequence, with context. Authors' analysis steps: Estimates of nucleated cell counts were drawn from the amplification of reference gene primers. The data were produced by immunoSEQ multiplex PCR, yet TCRdb's version contains in-frame clones alone and is incomplete. V and J calls and clone size are as listed in that table; D and trimming were resolved from the DNA. The sample has roughly 32,000 clones; roughly 74% are singletons. This entry belongs to a study of blood T cell repertoires in COVID-19. Study at large: Acute and convalescent COVID-19 specimens originated in the United States, Italy and Spain.

The CDR3 totals 16 residues. The germline V gene encodes CDR1 SGHRS and CDR2 YFSETQ. V lost 4 bases and J 0 bases, leaving 14 bases between the germline ends. J is TRBJ1-3 and V is TRBV5-1; D is unresolved. Sequencing was done on a sample of peripheral blood. The clonotype originates from a man older than 75 with active or convalescent COVID-19. The CDR3 is CASSPEVLDSGNTIYF. The DNA of the CDR3 is TGCGCCAGCAGCCCTGAAGTCCTAGACTCTGGAAACACCATATATTTT. The whole variable domain, filled in from reference TRBV5-1 and TRBJ1-3, reads KAGVTQTPRYLIKTRGQQVTLSCSPISGHRSVSWYQQTPGQGLQFLFEYFSETQRNKGNFPGRFSGRQFSNSRSEMNVSTLELGDSALYLCASSPEVLDSGNTIYFGEGSWLTVV.